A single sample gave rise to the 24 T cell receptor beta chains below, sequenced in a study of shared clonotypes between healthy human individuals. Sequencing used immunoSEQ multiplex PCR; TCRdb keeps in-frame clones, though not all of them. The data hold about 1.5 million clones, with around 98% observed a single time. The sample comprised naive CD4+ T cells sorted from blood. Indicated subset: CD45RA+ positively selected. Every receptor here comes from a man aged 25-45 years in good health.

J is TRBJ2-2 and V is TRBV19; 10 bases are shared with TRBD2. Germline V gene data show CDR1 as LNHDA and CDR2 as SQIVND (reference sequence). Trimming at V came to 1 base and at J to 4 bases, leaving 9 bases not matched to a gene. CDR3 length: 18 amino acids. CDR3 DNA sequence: TGTGCCAGTAGTATAGCCTCAGCGGGAGGGCCTGGCACCGGGGAGCTGTTTTTT. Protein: CASSIASAGGPGTGELFF.

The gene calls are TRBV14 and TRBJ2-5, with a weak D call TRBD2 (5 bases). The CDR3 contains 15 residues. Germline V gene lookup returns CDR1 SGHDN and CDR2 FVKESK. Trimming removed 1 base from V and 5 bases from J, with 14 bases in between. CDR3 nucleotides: TGTGCCAGCAGCCAAGGGATGCACCAGCGGGAGACCCAGTACTTC. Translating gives CASSQGMHQRETQYF.

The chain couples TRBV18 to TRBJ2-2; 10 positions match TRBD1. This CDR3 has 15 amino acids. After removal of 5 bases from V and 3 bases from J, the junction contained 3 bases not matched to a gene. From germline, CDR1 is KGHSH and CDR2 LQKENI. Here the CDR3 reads CASSKGTGDTGELFF. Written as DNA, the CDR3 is TGTGCCAGCTCAAAAGGGACAGGGGACACCGGGGAGCTGTTTTTT.

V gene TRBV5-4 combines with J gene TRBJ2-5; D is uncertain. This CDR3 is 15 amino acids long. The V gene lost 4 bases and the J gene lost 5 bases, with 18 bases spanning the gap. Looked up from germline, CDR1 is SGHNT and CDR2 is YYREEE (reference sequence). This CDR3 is CASSPFGVEVETQYF. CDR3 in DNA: TGTGCCAGCAGCCCTTTTGGTGTTGAGGTGGAGACCCAGTACTTC.

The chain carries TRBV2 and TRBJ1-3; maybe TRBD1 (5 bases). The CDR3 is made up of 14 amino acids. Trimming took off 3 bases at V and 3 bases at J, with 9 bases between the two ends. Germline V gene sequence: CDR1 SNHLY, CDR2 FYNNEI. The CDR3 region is CASSEQGLGNTIYF. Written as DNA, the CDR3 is TGTGCCAGCAGTGAGCAGGGTCTTGGAAACACCATATATTTT.

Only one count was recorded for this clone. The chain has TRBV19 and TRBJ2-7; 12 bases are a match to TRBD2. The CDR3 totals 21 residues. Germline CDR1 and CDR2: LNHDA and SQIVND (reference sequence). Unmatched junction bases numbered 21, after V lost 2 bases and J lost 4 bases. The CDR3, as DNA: TGTGCCAGTAGTATACCTCTTCCGACTAGCGGGAGTAGTACGGGGCCATACGAGCAGTACTTC. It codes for CASSIPLPTSGSSTGPYEQYF.

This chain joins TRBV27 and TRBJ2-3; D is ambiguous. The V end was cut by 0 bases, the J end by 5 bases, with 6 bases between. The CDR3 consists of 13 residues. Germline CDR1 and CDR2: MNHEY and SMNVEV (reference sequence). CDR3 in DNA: TGTGCCAGCAGTTTATCTCAGGAAGATACGCAGTATTTT. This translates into CASSLSQEDTQYF.

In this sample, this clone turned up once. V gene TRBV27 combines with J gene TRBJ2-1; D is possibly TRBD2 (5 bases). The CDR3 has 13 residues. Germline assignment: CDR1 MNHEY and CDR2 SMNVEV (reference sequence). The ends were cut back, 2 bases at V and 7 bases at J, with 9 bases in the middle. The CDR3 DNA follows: TGTGCCAGCAGTTTAACCGGGGAGAATGAGCAGTTCTTC. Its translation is CASSLTGENEQFF.

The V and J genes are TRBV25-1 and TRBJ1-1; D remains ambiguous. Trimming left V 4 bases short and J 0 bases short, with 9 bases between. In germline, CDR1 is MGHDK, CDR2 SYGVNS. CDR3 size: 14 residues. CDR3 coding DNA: TGTGCCAGCAGTGTCGCGAACATGAACACTGAAGCTTTCTTT. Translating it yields CASSVANMNTEAFF. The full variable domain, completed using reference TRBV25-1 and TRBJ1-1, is EADIYQTPRYLVIGTGKKITLECSQTMGHDKMYWYQQDPGMELHLIHYSYGVNSTEKGDLSSESTVSRIRTEHFPLTLESARPSHTSQYLCASSVANMNTEAFFGQGTRLTVV.

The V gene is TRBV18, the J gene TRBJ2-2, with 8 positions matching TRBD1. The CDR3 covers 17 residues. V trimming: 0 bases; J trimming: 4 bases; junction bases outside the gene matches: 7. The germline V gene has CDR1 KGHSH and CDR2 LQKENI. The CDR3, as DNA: TGTGCCAGCTCACCACCGACAGGGGAAAGGGGCACCGGGGAGCTGTTTTTT. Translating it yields CASSPPTGERGTGELFF.

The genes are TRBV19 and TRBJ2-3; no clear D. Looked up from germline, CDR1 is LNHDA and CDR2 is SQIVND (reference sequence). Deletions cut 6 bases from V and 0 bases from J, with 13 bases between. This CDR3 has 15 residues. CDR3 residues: CASSVRALSTDTQYF. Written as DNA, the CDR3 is TGTGCCAGTAGCGTACGGGCCCTAAGCACAGATACGCAGTATTTT.

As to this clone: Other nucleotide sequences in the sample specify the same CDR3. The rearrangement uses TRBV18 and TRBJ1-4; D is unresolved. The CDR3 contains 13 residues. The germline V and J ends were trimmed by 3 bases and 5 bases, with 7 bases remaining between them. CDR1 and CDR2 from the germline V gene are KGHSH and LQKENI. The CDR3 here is CASSPGVNEKLFF. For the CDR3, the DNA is TGTGCCAGCTCACCTGGGGTAAATGAAAAACTGTTTTTT.

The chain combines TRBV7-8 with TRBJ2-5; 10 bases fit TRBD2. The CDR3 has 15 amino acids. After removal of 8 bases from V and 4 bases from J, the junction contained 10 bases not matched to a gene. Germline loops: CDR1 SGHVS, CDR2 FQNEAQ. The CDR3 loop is CASPPTSGLLETQYF. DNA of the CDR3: TGTGCCAGCCCACCGACTAGCGGGCTTTTAGAGACCCAGTACTTC.

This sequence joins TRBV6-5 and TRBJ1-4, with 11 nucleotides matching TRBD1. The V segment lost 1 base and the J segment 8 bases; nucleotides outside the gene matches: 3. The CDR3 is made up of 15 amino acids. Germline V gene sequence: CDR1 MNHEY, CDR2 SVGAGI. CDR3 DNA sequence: TGTGCCAGCAGTTACTGGACAGGGGGCCAGGAAAAACTGTTTTTT. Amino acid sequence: CASSYWTGGQEKLFF.

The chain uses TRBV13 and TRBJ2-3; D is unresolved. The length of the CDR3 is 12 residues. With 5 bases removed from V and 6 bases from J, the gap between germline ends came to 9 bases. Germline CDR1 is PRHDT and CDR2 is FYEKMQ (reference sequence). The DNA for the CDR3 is TGTGCCAGCAGCAGAAGGTCGGATACGCAGTATTTT. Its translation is CASSRRSDTQYF.

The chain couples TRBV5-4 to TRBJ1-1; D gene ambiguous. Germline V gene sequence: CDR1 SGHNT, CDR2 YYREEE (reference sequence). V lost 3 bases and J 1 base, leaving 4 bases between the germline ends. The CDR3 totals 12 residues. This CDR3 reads CASSWENTEAFF. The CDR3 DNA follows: TGTGCCAGCAGCTGGGAGAACACTGAAGCTTTCTTT. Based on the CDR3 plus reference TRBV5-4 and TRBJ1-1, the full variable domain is ETGVTQSPTHLIKTRGQQVTLRCSSQSGHNTVSWYQQALGQGPQFIFQYYREEENGRGNFPPRFSGLQFPNYSSELNVNALELDDSALYLCASSWENTEAFFGQGTRLTVV.

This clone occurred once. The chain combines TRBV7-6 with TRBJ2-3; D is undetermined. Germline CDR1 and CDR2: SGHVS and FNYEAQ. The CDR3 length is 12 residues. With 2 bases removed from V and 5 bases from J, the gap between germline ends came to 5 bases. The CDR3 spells CASSLSEDTQYF. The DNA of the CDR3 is TGTGCCAGCAGCTTATCGGAAGATACGCAGTATTTT.

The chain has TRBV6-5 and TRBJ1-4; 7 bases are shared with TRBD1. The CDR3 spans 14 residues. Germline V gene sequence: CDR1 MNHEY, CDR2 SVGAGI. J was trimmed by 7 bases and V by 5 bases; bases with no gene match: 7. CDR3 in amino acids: CASSRQGGIEKLFF. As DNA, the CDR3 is TGTGCCAGCAGTCGACAGGGAGGAATTGAAAAACTGTTTTTT.

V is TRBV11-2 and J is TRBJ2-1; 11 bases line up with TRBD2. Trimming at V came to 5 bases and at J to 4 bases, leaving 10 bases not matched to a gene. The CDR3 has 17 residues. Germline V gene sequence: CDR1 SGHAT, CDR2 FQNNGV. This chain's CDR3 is CASSQRGLAGGYNEQFF. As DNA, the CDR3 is TGTGCCAGCAGCCAGAGAGGGCTAGCGGGAGGTTACAATGAGCAGTTCTTC.

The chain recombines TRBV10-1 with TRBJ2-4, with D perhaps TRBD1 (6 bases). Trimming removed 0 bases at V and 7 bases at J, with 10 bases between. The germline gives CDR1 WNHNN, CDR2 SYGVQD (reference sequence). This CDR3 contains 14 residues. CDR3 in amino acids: CASSESVRGNIQYF. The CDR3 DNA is TGCGCCAGCAGTGAGTCAGTAAGGGGGAACATTCAGTACTTC.

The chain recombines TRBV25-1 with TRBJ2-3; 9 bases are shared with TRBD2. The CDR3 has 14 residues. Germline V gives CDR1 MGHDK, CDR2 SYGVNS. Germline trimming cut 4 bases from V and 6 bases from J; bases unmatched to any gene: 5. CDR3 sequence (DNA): TGTGCCAGCAGTGTAGTAGCGGGAGACGATACGCAGTATTTT. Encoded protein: CASSVVAGDDTQYF. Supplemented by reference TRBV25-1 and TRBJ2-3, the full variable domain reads EADIYQTPRYLVIGTGKKITLECSQTMGHDKMYWYQQDPGMELHLIHYSYGVNSTEKGDLSSESTVSRIRTEHFPLTLESARPSHTSQYLCASSVVAGDDTQYFGPGTRLTVL.

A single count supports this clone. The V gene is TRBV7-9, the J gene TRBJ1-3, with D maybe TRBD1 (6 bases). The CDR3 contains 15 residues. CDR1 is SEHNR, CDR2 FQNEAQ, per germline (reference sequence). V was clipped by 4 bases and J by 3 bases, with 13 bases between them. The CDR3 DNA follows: TGTGCCAGCAGCTCTGCGGACAGAATTGGAAACACCATATATTTT. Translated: CASSSADRIGNTIYF. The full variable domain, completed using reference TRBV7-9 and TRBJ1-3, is DTGVSQNPRHKITKRGQNVTFRCDPISEHNRLYWYRQTLGQGPEFLTYFQNEAQLEKSRLLSDRFSAERPKGSFSTLEIQRTEQGDSAMYLCASSSADRIGNTIYFGEGSWLTVV.

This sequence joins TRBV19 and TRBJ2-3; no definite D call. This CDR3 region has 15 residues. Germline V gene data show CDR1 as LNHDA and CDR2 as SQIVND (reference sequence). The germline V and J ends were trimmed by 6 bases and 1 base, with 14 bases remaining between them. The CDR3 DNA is TGTGCCAGTAGGCAGACTCCACTCCGCACAGATACGCAGTATTTT. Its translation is CASRQTPLRTDTQYF.

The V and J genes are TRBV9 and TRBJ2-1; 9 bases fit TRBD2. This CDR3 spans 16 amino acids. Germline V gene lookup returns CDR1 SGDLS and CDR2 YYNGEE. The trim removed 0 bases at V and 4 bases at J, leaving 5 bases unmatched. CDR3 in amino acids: CASSVASGRMYNEQFF. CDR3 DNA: TGTGCCAGCAGCGTAGCCAGCGGGAGGATGTACAATGAGCAGTTCTTC.